What follows is one TCR beta chain and its context. The table came from immunoSEQ multiplex PCR; TCRdb's copy has only in-frame clones and leaves some out. Of fewer than 350,000 clones in the sample, 70% to 90% were seen once. V was trimmed by 1 base and J by 7 bases, leaving 16 bases between them. CDR3 size: 15 residues. Looked up from germline, CDR1 is MNHNS and CDR2 is SASEGT. This sample stems from a study of blood T cell repertoires in COVID-19. Study in general: From the United States, Italy and Spain came samples of acute and convalescent COVID-19.

The chain has TRBV6-1 and TRBJ1-1; D may be TRBD1 (6 bases). The sample taken for sequencing was PBMCs or T cells enriched from blood (not recorded which). The clonotype comes from a woman in her twenties or thirties with acute COVID-19. In DNA, the CDR3 is TGTGCCAGCAGTGAAGTCACGGGCCAGGGGCATGAAGCTTTCTTT. It is translated as CASSEVTGQGHEAFF.